This T cell receptor beta chain was profiled in a study of blood T cells in healthy people across ages. Study findings and constraints: When one million T cells were used, diversity estimates were thought to be underestimates. Naive and antigen-experienced cells were not separated, limiting conclusive comparison.

A remark on this clonotype: Antigen specificity is unknown.

The CDR3 extends over 10 amino acids. Trimming pared 6 bases from V and 9 bases from J, leaving 9 bases between. For the second PCR, which ran for 7 to 11 cycles, a sample-barcoded 5' primer and a J-beta primer mix were used. A single record per CDR3 protein comes from TCRdb applying MiXCR to the 5' RACE reads. The sample lists 500,000 to 600,000 distinct CDR3 sequences, 27% occurring once. This chain joins TRBV12-3 or TRBV12-4 and TRBJ2-7, with D possibly matching TRBD2 (5 bases). This sequence was found in a woman aged 70-85 years in good health. Material: blood. The CDR3 nucleotides read TGTGCCAGCAGCCGCGGAGGGCAGTACTTC. The encoded protein is CASSRGGQYF.